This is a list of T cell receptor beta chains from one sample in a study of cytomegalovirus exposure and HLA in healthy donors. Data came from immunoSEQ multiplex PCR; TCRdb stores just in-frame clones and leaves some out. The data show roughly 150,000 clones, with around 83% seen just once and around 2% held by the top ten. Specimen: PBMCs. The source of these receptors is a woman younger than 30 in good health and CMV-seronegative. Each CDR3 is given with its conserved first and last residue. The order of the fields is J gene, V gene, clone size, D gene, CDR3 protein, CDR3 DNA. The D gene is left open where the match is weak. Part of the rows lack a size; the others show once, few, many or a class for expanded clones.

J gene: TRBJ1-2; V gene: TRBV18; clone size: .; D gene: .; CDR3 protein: CASSPREGGYTF; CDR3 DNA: TGTGCCAGCTCACCCAGGGAAGGCGGCTACACCTTC
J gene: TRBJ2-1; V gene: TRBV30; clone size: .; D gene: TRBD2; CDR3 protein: CACSGGPSLF; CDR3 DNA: TGTGCCTGTAGCGGGGGCCCTTCTCTCTTC
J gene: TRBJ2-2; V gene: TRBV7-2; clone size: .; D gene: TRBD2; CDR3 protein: CASRLAGGQTGELFF; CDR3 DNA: TGTGCCAGCAGACTAGCGGGGGGACAGACCGGGGAGCTGTTTTTT
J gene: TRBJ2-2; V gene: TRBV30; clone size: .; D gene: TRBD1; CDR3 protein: CAWLDPGQGNTGELFF; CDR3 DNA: TGTGCCTGGTTGGACCCCGGACAGGGAAACACCGGGGAGCTGTTTTTT
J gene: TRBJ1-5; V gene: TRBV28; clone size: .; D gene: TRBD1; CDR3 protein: CASSFPPAGTGAQPQHF; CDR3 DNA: TGTGCCAGCAGCTTCCCTCCCGCTGGGACAGGGGCACAGCCCCAGCATTTT
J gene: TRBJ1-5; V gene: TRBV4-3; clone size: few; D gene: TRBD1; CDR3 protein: CASSQGTGGTQPQHF; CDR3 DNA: TGCGCCAGCAGCCAAGGGACAGGGGGCACTCAGCCCCAGCATTTT
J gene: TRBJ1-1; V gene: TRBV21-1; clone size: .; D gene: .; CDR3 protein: CASSPHPLVNTEAFF; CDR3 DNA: TGTGCCAGCAGCCCCCACCCGCTAGTGAACACTGAAGCTTTCTTT
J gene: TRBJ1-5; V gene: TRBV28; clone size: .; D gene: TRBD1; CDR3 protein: CASSWGQDQPQHF; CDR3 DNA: TGTGCCAGCAGTTGGGGACAGGATCAGCCCCAGCATTTT
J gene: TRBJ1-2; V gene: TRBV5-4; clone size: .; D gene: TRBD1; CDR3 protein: CASSSRGQAYGYTF; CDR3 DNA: TGTGCCAGCAGCTCGAGGGGACAGGCCTATGGCTACACCTTC
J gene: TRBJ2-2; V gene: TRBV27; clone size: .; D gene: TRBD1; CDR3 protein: CASSLWDRGSGELFF; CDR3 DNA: TGTGCCAGCAGTTTGTGGGACAGGGGATCCGGGGAGCTGTTTTTT
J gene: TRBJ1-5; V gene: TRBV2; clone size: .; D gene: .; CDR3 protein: CASSGGRGAVQPQHF; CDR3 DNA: TGTGCCAGCAGTGGGGGGAGGGGGGCAGTTCAGCCCCAGCATTTT
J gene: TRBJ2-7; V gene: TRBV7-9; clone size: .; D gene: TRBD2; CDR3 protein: CSSSPWIGGGRREQYF; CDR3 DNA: TGTTCCAGCAGCCCCTGGATCGGGGGGGGGAGGAGGGAGCAGTACTTC
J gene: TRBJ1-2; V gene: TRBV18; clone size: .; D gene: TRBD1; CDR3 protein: CASSPSTGGDGYTF; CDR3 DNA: TGTGCCAGCTCACCCTCGACAGGGGGCGATGGCTACACCTTC
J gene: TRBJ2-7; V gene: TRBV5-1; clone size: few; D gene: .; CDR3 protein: CASSLGWGDSYEQYF; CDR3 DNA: TGCGCCAGCAGCCTGGGCTGGGGGGACTCCTACGAGCAGTACTTC
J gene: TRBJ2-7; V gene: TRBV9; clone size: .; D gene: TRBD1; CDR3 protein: CASSVTGTGGDEQYF; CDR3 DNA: TGTGCCAGCAGCGTCACCGGGACAGGGGGCGACGAGCAGTACTTC
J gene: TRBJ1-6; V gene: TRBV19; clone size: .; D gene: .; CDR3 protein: CASSETGQKISPLHF; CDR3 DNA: TGTGCCAGTAGCGAAACTGGACAGAAGATTTCACCCCTCCACTTT